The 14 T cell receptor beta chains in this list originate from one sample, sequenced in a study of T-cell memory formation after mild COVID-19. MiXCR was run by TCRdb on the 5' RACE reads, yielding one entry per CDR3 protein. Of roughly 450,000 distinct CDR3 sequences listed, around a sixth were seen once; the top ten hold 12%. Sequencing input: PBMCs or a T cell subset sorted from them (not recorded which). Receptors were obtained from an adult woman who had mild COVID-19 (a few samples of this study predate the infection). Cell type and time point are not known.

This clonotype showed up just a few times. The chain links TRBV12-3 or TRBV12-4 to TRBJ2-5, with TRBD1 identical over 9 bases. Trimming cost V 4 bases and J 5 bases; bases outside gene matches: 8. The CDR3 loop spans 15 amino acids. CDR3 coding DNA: TGTGCCAGCAGTTCTGGGACAGGGTGGGTGGAGACCCAGTACTTC. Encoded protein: CASSSGTGWVETQYF.

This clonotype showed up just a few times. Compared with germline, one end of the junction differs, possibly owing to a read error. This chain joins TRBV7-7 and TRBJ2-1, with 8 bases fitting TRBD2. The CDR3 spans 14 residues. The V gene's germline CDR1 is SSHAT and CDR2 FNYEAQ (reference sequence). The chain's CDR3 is CASSSAGDVNEQFF. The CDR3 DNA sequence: TGTGCTAGCAGTTCAGCGGGAGACGTCAATGAGCAGTTCTTC.

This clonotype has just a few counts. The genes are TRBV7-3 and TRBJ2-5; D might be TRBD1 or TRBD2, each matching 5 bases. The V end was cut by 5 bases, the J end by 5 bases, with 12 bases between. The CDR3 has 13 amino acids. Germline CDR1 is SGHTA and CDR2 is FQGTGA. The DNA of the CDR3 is TGTGCCAGCAGCCCTAAGAGGGGTGAGACCCAGTACTTC. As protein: CASSPKRGETQYF.

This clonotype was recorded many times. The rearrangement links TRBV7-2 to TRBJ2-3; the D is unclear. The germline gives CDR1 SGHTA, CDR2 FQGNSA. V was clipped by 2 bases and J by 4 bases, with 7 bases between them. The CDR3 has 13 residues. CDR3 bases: TGTGCCAGCAGCTTAATGATGGCAGATACGCAGTATTTT. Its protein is CASSLMMADTQYF.

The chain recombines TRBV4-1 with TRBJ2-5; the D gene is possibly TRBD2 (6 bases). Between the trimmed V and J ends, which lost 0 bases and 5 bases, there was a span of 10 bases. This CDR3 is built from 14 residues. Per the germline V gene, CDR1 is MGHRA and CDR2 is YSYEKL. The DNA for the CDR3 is TGCGCCAGCAGCCAAGAACCCGCGGGGGAGACCCAGTACTTC. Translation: CASSQEPAGETQYF.

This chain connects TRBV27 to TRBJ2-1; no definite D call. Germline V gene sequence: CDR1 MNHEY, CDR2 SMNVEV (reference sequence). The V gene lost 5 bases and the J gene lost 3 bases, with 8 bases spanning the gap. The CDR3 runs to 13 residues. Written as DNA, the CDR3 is TGTGCCAGCAGTGACCGTTACTACAATGAGCAGTTCTTC. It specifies CASSDRYYNEQFF.

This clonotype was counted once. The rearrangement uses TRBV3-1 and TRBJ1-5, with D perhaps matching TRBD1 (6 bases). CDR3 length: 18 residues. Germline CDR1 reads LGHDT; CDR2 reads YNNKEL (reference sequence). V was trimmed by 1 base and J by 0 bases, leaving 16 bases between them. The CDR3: CASSQGRDTTYSNQPQHF. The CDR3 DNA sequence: TGTGCCAGCAGCCAAGGTAGGGACACTACTTATAGCAATCAGCCCCAGCATTTT.

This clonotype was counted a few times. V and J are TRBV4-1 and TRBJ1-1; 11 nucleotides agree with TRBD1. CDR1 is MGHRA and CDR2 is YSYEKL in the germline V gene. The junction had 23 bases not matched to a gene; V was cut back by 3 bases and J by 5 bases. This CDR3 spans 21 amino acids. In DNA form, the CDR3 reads TGCGCCAGCAGCCACGCCTCCCAAGGGACAGGGGGTTCTTTCCCGGGGACTGAAGCTTTCTTT. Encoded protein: CASSHASQGTGGSFPGTEAFF.

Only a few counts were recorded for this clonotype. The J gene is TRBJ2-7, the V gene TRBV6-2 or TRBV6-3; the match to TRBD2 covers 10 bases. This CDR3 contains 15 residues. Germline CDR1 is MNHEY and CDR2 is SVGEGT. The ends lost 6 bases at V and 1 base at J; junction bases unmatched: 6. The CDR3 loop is CASRSQAGGSYEQYF. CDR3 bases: TGTGCCAGCAGATCCCAAGCGGGAGGGTCCTACGAGCAGTACTTC.

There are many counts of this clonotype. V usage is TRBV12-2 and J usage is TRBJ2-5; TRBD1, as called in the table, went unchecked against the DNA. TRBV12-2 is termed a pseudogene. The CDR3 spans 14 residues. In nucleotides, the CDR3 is TGTGCAAGTCGCTTCCCGACAGGTGGGGAGACCCAGTACTTC. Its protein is CASRFPTGGETQYF.

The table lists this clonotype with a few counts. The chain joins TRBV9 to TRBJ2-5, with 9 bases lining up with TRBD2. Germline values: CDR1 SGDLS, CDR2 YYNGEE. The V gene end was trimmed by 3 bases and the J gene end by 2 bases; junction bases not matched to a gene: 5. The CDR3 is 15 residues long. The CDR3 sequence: CASSAGLAHQETQYF. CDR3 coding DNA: TGTGCCAGCAGCGCCGGACTAGCGCATCAAGAGACCCAGTACTTC.

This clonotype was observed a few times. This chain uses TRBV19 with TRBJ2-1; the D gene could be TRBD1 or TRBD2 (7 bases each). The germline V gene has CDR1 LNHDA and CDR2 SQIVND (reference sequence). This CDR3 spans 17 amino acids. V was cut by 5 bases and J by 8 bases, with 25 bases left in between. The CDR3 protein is CASSSTSGGGPLYEQFF. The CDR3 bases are TGTGCCAGTAGTTCCACTTCAGGGGGAGGGCCTTTGTATGAGCAGTTCTTC.

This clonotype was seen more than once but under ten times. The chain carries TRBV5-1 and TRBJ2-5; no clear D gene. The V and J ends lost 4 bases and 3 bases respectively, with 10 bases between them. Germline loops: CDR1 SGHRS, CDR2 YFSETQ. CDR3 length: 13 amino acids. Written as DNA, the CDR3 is TGCGCCAGCAGCCCGGGTTGGAAAGAGACCCAGTACTTC. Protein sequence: CASSPGWKETQYF.

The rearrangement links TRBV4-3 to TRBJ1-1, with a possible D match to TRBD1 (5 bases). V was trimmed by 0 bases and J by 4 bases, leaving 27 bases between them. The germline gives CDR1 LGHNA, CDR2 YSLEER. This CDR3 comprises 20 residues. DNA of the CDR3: TGCGCCAGCAGCCAAGATCCAATGGGGGGAGTCCCCGGAAGGAGCACTGAAGCTTTCTTT. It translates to CASSQDPMGGVPGRSTEAFF.